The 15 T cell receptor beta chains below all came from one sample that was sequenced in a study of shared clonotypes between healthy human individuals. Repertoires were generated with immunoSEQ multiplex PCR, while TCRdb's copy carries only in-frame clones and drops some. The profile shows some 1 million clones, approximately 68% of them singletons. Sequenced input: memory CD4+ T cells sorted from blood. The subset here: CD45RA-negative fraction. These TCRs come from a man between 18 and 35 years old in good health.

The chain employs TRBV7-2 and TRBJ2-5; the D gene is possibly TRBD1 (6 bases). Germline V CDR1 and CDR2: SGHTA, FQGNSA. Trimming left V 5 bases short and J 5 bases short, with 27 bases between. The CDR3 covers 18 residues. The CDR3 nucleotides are TGTGCCAGCAGCCAAACCGTTTGGGGGCGTCCCGCACGGGAGACCCAGTACTTC. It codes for CASSQTVWGRPARETQYF.

In DNA form, the CDR3 reads TGTGCCAGCAGCTTACGGGGACTAGCAGGACACGAGCAGTACTTC. It specifies CASSLRGLAGHEQYF. The chain is built from TRBV5-6 and TRBJ2-7, with 9 bases that match TRBD2. The junction had 8 bases not matched to a gene; V was cut back by 2 bases and J by 5 bases. Per the germline V gene, CDR1 is SGHDT and CDR2 is YYEEEE. This CDR3 has 15 residues.

The CDR3 sequence: CASSLDRQLQSGANVLTF. CDR3 bases: TGTGCCAGCAGCTTGGACAGACAGTTGCAGTCTGGGGCCAACGTCCTGACTTTC. The chain recombines TRBV5-4 with TRBJ2-6, with a possible D match to TRBD1 (5 bases). The germline V gene has CDR1 SGHNT and CDR2 YYREEE (reference sequence). This CDR3 has 18 amino acids. Trimming removed 0 bases at V and 1 base at J, with 14 bases between.

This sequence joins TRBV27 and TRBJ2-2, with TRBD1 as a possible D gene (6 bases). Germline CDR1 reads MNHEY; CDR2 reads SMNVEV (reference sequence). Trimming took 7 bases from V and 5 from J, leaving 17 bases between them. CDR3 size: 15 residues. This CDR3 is CASNRNPGTTGELFF. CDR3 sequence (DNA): TGTGCCAGCAATAGGAACCCGGGGACAACCGGGGAGCTGTTTTTT.

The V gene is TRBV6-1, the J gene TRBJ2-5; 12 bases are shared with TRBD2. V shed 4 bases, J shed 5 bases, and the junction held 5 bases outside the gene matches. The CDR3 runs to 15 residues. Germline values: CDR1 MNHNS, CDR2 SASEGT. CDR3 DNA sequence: TGTGCCAGCAGTGTGACCGGGACTAGCGGGGAGACCCAGTACTTC. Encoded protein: CASSVTGTSGETQYF.

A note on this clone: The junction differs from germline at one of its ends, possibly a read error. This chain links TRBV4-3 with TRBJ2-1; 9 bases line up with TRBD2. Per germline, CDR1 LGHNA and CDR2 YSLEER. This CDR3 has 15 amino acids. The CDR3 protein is CASSQGNSGSREQFF. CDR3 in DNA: TGCGCCAGCAGTCAAGGAAATAGCGGGAGTCGGGAGCAGTTCTTC.

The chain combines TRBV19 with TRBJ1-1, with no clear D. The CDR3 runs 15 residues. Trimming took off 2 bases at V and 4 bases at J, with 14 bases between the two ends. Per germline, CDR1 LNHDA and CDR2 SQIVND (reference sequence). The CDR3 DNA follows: TGTGCCAGTAGTATAAACGGTCTTCCGGGCACTGAAGCTTTCTTT. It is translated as CASSINGLPGTEAFF. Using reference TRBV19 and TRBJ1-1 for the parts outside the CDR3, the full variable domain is DGGITQSPKYLFRKEGQNVTLSCEQNLNHDAMYWYRQDPGQGLRLIYYSQIVNDFQKGDIAEGYSVSREKKESFPLTVTSAQKNPTAFYLCASSINGLPGTEAFFGQGTRLTVV.

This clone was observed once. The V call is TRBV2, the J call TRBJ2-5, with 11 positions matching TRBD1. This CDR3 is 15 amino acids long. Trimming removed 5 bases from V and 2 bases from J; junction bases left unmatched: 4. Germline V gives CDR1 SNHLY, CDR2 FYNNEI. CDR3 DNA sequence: TGTGCCAGCAGTACGGACAGGGGGCATCAAGAGACCCAGTACTTC. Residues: CASSTDRGHQETQYF. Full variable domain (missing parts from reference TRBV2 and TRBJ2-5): EPEVTQTPSHQVTQMGQEVILRCVPISNHLYFYWYRQILGQKVEFLVSFYNNEISEKSEIFDDQFSVERPDGSNFTLKIRSTKLEDSAMYFCASSTDRGHQETQYFGPGTRLLVL.

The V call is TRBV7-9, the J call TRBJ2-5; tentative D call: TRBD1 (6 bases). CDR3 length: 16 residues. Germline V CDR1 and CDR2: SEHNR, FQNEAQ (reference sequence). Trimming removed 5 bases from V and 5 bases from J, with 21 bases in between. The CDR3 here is CASSRPGAHLFETQYF. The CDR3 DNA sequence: TGTGCCAGCAGCCGTCCAGGGGCCCATCTTTTTGAGACCCAGTACTTC.

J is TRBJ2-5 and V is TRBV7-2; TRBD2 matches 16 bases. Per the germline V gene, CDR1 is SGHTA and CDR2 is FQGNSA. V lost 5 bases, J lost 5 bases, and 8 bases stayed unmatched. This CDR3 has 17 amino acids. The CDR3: CASSPIGTSGRAETQYF. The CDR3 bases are TGTGCCAGCAGCCCAATCGGGACTAGCGGGAGGGCCGAGACCCAGTACTTC. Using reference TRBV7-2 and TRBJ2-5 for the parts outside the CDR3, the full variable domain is GAGVSQSPSNKVTEKGKDVELRCDPISGHTALYWYRQSLGQGLEFLIYFQGNSAPDKSGLPSDRFSAERTGGSVSTLTIQRTQQEDSAVYLCASSPIGTSGRAETQYFGPGTRLLVL.

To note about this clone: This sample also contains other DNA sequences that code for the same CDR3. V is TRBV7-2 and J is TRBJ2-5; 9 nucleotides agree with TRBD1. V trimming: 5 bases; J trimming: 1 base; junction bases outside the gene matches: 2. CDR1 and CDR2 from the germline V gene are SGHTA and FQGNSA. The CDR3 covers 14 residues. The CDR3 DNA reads TGTGCCAGCAGCAGACAGGGGGGCCAAGAGACCCAGTACTTC. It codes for CASSRQGGQETQYF.

The CDR3 sequence: CAISDRGTNSPLHF. The CDR3, as DNA: TGTGCCATCAGCGACAGGGGAACGAATTCACCCCTCCACTTT. The chain combines TRBV10-3 with TRBJ1-6; TRBD1 matches at 8 bases. CDR3 length equals 14 residues. V shed 6 bases, J shed 7 bases, and the junction held 5 bases outside the gene matches. CDR1 is ENHRY and CDR2 is SYGVKD in the germline V gene.

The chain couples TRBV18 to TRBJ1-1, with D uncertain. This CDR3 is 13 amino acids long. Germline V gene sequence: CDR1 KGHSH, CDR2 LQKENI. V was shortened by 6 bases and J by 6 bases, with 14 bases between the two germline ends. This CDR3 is CASSFDHNAEAFF. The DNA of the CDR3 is TGTGCCAGCTCCTTCGATCACAACGCTGAAGCTTTCTTT.

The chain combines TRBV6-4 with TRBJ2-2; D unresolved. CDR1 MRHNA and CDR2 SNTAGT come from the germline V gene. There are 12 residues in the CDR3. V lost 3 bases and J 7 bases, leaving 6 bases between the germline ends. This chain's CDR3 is CASSELDGELFF. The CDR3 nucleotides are TGTGCCAGCAGTGAATTGGACGGGGAGCTGTTTTTT.

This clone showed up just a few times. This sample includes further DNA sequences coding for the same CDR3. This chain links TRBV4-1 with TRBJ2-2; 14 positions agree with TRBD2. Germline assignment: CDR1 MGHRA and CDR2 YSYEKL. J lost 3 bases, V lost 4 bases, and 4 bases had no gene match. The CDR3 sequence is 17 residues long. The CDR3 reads CASSPGLAGADTGELFF. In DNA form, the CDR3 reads TGCGCCAGCAGCCCGGGACTAGCGGGAGCTGACACCGGGGAGCTGTTTTTT.